One and the same sample provided the 3 T cell receptor beta chains below, sequenced in a study of T cell responses to AZD1222 COVID-19 vaccine. Here immunoSEQ multiplex PCR was the method, and the copy in TCRdb shows in-frame clones only, minus some. This sample has roughly 130,000 clones, with 80% to 95% found just once. The sample here was peripheral blood, taken 28 days after the second AZD1222 dose. The receptor set was obtained from an adult who received the AZD1222 COVID-19 vaccine.

The chain recombines TRBV27 with TRBJ2-1; D gene uncertain. Germline V gene data show CDR1 as MNHEY and CDR2 as SMNVEV (reference sequence). V lost 2 bases and J 6 bases, leaving 14 bases between the germline ends. The CDR3 runs 15 residues. This chain's CDR3 is CASSLQSAVPNEQFF. CDR3 DNA sequence: TGTGCCAGCAGTTTACAGTCGGCGGTCCCCAATGAGCAGTTCTTC.

The rearrangement joins TRBV27 to TRBJ1-4; no firm D call. The CDR3 extends over 16 amino acids. V shed 2 bases and J shed 0 bases, with 10 bases lying between them. CDR1 and CDR2 from the germline V gene are MNHEY and SMNVEV (reference sequence). This chain's CDR3 is CASSLMGFSTNEKLFF. CDR3 sequence (DNA): TGTGCCAGCAGTTTAATGGGTTTCTCAACTAATGAAAAACTGTTTTTT.

The V call is TRBV2, the J call TRBJ1-4, with TRBD1 matching 9 bases. This CDR3 comprises 14 residues. Germline values: CDR1 SNHLY, CDR2 FYNNEI. With V trimmed by 7 bases and J by 5 bases, 5 bases remained unmatched. CDR3 in amino acids: CASTTGTGNEKLFF. DNA of the CDR3: TGTGCCAGCACCACCGGGACAGGGAATGAAAAACTGTTTTTT. Drawing the rest from reference TRBV2 and TRBJ1-4, the complete variable domain is EPEVTQTPSHQVTQMGQEVILRCVPISNHLYFYWYRQILGQKVEFLVSFYNNEISEKSEIFDDQFSVERPDGSNFTLKIRSTKLEDSAMYFCASTTGTGNEKLFFGSGTQLSVL.